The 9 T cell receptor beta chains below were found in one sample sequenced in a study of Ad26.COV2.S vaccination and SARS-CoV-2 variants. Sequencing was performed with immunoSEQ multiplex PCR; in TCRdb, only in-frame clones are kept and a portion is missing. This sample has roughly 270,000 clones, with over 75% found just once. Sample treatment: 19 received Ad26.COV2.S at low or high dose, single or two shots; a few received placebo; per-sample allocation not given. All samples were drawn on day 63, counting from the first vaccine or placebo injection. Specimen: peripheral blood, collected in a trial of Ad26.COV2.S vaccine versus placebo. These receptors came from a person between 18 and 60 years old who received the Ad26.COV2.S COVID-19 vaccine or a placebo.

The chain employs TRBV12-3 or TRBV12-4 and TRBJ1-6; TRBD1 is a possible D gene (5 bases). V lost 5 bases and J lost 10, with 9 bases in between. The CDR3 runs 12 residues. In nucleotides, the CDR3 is TGTGCCAGCAGTCGGGGGGACTCACCCCTCCACTTT. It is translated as CASSRGDSPLHF.

As DNA, the CDR3 is TGTGCCAGCAGCAGGGATAGGAACATTCAGTACTTC. Residues: CASSRDRNIQYF. The J gene is TRBJ2-4, the V gene TRBV5-6; D unresolved. Germline V CDR1 and CDR2: SGHDT, YYEEEE. This CDR3 region has 12 residues. V lost 4 bases to trimming and J lost 7 bases, with 9 bases between them. Together with reference TRBV5-6 and TRBJ2-4, the CDR3 gives the full variable domain: DAGVTQSPTHLIKTRGQQVTLRCSPKSGHDTVSWYQQALGQGPQFIFQYYEEEERQRGNFPDRFSGHQFPNYSSELNVNALLLGDSALYLCASSRDRNIQYFGAGTRLSVL.

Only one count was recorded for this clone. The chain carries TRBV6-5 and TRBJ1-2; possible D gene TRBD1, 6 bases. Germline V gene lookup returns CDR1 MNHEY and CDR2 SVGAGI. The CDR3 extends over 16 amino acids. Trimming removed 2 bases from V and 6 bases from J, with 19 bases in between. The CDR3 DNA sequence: TGTGCCAGCAGTTACCCGCAGGGGTGGGTCACGAATGGCTACACCTTC. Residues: CASSYPQGWVTNGYTF.

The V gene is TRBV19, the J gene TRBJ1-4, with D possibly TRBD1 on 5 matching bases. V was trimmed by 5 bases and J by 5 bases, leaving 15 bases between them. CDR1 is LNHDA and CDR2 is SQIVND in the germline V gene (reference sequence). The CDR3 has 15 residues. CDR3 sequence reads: CASSPSQRGNEKLFF. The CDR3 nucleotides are TGTGCCAGTAGTCCCTCACAGAGGGGAAATGAAAAACTGTTTTTT.

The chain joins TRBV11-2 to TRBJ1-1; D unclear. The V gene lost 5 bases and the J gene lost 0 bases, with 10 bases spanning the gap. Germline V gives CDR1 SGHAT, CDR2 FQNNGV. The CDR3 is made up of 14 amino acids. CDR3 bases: TGTGCCAGCAGCCCACACACCATGAACACTGAAGCTTTCTTT. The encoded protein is CASSPHTMNTEAFF.

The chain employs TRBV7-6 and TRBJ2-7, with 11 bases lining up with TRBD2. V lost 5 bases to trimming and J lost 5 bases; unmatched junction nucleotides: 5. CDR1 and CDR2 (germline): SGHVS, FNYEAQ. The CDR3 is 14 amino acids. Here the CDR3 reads CASSNSGGVDEQYF. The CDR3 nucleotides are TGTGCCAGCAGCAATAGCGGGGGGGTAGACGAGCAGTACTTC.

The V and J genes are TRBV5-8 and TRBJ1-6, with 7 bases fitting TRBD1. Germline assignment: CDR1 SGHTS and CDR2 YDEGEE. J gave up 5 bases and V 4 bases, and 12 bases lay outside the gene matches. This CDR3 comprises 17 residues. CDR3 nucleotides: TGTGCCAGCAGCCCGGCCGGAAGGACAGGCAATAATTCACCCCTCCACTTT. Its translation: CASSPAGRTGNNSPLHF.

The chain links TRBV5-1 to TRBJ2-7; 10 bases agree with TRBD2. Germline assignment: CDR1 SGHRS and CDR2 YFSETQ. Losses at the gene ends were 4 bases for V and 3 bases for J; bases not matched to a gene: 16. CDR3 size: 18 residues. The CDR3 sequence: CASSPRVPASGRVYEQYF. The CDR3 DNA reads TGCGCCAGCAGCCCTCGAGTCCCAGCGAGCGGGAGGGTCTACGAGCAGTACTTC. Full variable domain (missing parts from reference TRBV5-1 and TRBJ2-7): KAGVTQTPRYLIKTRGQQVTLSCSPISGHRSVSWYQQTPGQGLQFLFEYFSETQRNKGNFPGRFSGRQFSNSRSEMNVSTLELGDSALYLCASSPRVPASGRVYEQYFGPGTRLTVT.

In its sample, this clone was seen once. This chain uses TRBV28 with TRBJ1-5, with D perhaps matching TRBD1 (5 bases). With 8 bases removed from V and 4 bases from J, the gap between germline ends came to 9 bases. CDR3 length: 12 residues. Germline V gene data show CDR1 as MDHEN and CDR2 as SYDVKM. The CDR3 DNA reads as TGTGCCAGCGGGGGTTGGAATCAGCCCCAGCATTTT. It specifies CASGGWNQPQHF.